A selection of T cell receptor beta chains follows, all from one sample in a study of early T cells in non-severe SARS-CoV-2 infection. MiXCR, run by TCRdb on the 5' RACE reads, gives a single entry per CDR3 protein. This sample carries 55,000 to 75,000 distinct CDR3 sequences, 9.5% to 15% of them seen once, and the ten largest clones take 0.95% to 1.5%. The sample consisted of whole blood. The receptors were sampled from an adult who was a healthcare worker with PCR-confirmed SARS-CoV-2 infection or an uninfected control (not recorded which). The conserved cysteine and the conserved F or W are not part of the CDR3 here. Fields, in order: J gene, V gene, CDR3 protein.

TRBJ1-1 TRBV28 ASSPPWSTEAF
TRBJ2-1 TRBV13 ASSRLRDINNNEQF
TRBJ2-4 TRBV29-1 SADPGGNDIQY
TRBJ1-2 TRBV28 ASSLGNYGYT
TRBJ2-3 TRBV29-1 SAGQGAGDTQY
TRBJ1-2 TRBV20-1 SALRDSPYGYT
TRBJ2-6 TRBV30 AWTGGDGANVLT
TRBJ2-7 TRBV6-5 ASSYGTRGTYEQY
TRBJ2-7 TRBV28 AAGRRGDYEQY
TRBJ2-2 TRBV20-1 SASRGLALTGELF
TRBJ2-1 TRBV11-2 ASSLSLNNEQF
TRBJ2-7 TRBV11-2 ASSPRDRAYEQY
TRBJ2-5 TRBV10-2 ASLSGRWDSPGETQY
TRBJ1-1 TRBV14 ASSQDRGRGRSTEAF
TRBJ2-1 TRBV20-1 SASNSINEQF
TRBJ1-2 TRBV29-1 SVEEPGRTRGYT
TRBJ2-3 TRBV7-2 ASSLAASGVSDTQY
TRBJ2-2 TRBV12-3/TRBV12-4 ASRLGSTGELF
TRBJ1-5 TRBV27 ASSLWPGLQPQH
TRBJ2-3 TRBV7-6 ASSLLQGFSQADTQY
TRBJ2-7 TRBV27 ASSNTGVYEQY
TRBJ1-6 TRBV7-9 ASSLQGRSPLH
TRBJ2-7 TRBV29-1 SAQKEDFYEQY
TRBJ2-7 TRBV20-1 SATQGSTSWEQY